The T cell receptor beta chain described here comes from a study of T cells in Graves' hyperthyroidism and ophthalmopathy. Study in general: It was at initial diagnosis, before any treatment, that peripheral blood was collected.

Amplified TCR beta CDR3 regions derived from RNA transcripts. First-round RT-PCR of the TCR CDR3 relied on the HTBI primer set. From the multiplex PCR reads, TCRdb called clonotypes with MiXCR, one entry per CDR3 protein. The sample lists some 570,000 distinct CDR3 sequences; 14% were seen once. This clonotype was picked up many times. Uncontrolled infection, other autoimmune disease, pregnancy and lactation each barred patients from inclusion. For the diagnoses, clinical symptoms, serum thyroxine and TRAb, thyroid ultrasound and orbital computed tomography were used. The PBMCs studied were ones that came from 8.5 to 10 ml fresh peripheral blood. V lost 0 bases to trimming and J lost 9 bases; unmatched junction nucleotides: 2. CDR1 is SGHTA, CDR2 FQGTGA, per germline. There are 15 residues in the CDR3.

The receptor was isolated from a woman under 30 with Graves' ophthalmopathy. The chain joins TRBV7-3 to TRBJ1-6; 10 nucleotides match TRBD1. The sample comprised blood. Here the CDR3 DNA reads TGTGCCAGCAGCTTAACGACAGGGGGCTTTTCACCCCTCCACTTT. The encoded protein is CASSLTTGGFSPLHF.